This T cell receptor (beta chain) was identified in a study of CXCR3-negative and CXCR3-positive naive CD8 T cells. Study-wide points: Similar TRBV-TRBJ usage characterized naive CXCR3-negative and CXCR3-positive cells; memory cells differed. In both naive subsets diversity was comparably high, whereas memory CD8+ cells showed much lower diversity. TRB CDR3s were more hydrophobic in CXCR3-positive than in CXCR3-negative naive cells.

The CDR3 loop spans 18 amino acids. The germline V gene has CDR1 SGHTA and CDR2 FQGTGA. To note about this clonotype: The antigen remains undetermined.

The study made its TRB cDNA libraries by 5' RACE, adding UMI labels. Using the 5' RACE reads, TCRdb records one entry per CDR3 protein without DNA. The sample shows 60,000 to 70,000 distinct CDR3 sequences, and about 0.7% sits with its ten largest clones. V and J are TRBV7-3 and TRBJ2-1; the D call from TCRdb, TRBD2, cannot be confirmed without DNA. The TCR was taken from a human donor in good health. Some clones in this sample may be carry-over from other donors' samples. Sequencing input: naive CXCR3+ CD8+ T cells from blood. The subset here: CD45RO-CCR7+CD27+CD95- naive CD8+ T cells expressing CXCR3 (TNR3+). The CDR3 loop reads CASSLPGGSGSSYNEQFF.